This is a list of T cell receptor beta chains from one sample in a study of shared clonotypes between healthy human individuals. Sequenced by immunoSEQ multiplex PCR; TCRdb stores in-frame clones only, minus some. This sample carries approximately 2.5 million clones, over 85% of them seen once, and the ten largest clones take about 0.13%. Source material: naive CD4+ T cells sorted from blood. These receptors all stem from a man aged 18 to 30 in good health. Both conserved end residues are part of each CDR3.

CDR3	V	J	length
CASSSGLQGTQYF	TRBV5-1	TRBJ2-5	13
CASSLSAGFDEQYF	TRBV27	TRBJ2-7	14
CASTSGGRDYYEQYF	TRBV6-1	TRBJ2-7	15
CASSLAGPYNEQFF	TRBV7-9	TRBJ2-1	14
CAIRAGTMGNQPQHF	TRBV10-3	TRBJ1-5	15
CASSLRGMEGYTF	TRBV27	TRBJ1-2	13
CATSTPKGELFF	TRBV15	TRBJ2-2	12
CASSQDGGKETQYF	TRBV4-1	TRBJ2-5	14
CASKTGTNTYEQYF	TRBV2	TRBJ2-7	14
CASSTGQLAGELFF	TRBV5-1	TRBJ2-2	14
CAWSGPGGTDTQYF	TRBV30	TRBJ2-3	14
CASSRDSGVGTDTQYF	TRBV7-2	TRBJ2-3	16
CASSQGTVNTEAFF	TRBV7-9	TRBJ1-1	14
CASSYDWGITDTQYF	TRBV6-5	TRBJ2-3	15
CASSPQSTQSFEAFF	TRBV7-2	TRBJ1-1	15
CASSLARGDEQFF	TRBV7-2	TRBJ2-1	13
CASSQGSQETQYF	TRBV18	TRBJ2-5	13
CASSLSLQGGAFF	TRBV28	TRBJ1-1	13
CASSPRTGDQPQHF	TRBV7-2	TRBJ1-5	14
CASRGGMNSYEQYF	TRBV7-2	TRBJ2-7	14
CASSLAALAGQDTQYF	TRBV5-1	TRBJ2-3	16
CASGTLAGLGEQYF	TRBV2	TRBJ2-7	14
CASSQESSYNSPLHF	TRBV4-3	TRBJ1-6	15